These 2 T cell receptor beta chains share one sample of origin, sequenced in a study of T-cell memory formation after mild COVID-19. MiXCR was run by TCRdb on the 5' RACE reads, yielding one entry per CDR3 protein. The sample lists about 420,000 distinct CDR3 sequences, less than 25% occurring once. Sequenced material: PBMCs or a T cell subset sorted from them (not recorded which). The source of these receptors is an adult woman who had mild COVID-19 (a few samples of this study predate the infection). Cell type and time point are not known.

This clonotype was seen a handful of times. J is TRBJ2-1 and V is TRBV14; 9 bases are a match to TRBD2. Trimming cost V 4 bases and J 7 bases; bases outside gene matches: 11. The CDR3 has 16 residues. CDR1 and CDR2 from the germline V gene are SGHDN and FVKESK. The CDR3 DNA reads TGTGCCAGCAGCCCATCGGGACTAGCTATCGGAAATGAGCAGTTCTTC. Amino acid sequence: CASSPSGLAIGNEQFF.

The chain has TRBV20-1 and TRBJ2-1; TRBD1 aligns across 10 bases. CDR1 is DFQATT, CDR2 SNEGSKA, per germline (reference sequence). This CDR3 is built from 14 residues. The junction had 6 bases not matched to a gene; V was cut back by 1 base and J by 9 bases. The CDR3 coding sequence is TGCAGTGCTAGAGGGACAGGGGGTAAGGGTGAGCAGTTCTTC. Residues: CSARGTGGKGEQFF.